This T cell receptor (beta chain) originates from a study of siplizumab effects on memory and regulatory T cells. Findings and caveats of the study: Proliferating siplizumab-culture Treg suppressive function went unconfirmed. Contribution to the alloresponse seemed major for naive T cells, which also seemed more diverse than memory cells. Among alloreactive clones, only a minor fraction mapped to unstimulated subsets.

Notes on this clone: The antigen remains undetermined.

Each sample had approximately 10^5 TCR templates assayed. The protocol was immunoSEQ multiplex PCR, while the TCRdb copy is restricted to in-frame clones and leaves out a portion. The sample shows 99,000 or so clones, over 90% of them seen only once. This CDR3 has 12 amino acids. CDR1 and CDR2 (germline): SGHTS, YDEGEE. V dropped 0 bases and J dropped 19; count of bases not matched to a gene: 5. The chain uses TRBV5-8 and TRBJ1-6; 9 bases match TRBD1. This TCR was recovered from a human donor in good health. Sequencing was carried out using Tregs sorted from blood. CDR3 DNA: TGTGCCAGCAGCTTGGCTCCAGGACAGGGGCACTTT. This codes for CASSLAPGQGHF.